Listed below are T cell receptor beta chains from one sample, sequenced in a study of Graves' ophthalmopathy and Graves' hyperthyroidism. TCRdb re-derived calls from the multiplex PCR reads in MiXCR, one entry per CDR3 protein. The sample contains approximately 1.2 million distinct CDR3 sequences, about 35% of which appear only once. Sequenced material: peripheral blood or thyroid tissue (not recorded which). The receptors here all came from an adult man with Graves' hyperthyroidism. CDR3s include the opening cysteine and the closing phenylalanine or tryptophan. Fields, in order: clone size, J gene, V gene, D gene, CDR3 DNA, CDR3 protein. The D gene is left open where the match is weak. The size of a clone is reported for some rows only, either as once, few or many, or as a class for expanded clones.

.,TRBJ1-5,TRBV9,.,TGTGCCAGCACTAGTAGAAGGGGTCAGCCCCAGCATTTT,CASTSRRGQPQHF
.,TRBJ2-7,TRBV7-9,.,TGCGCCAGCAGACCCTGGGCCGGGACGGTCTCCTACGAGCAGTACTTC,CASRPWAGTVSYEQYF
.,TRBJ1-4,TRBV5-1,.,TGCGCCAGCAGCCGGCCCGGGGCAGGAGCCGAAAAACTGTTTTTT,CASSRPGAGAEKLFF
.,TRBJ1-1,TRBV10-2,.,TGCGCCAGCAACTTCCAGGGTATGTTGACTGAAGCTTTCTTT,CASNFQGMLTEAFF
.,TRBJ2-6,TRBV7-3,.,TGTGCCAGCAGCTTATCGGGCAGGACCACTGAAGCTTTC,CASSLSGRTTEAF
many,TRBJ2-7,TRBV15,TRBD2,TGTGCCACCAGCAGAGACCGGACTAGCGGATCCTACGAGCAGTACTTC,CATSRDRTSGSYEQYF
.,TRBJ1-2,TRBV9,.,TGTGCCAGCAGTCCCGGACAGAGAAATAACTATGGCTACACCTTC,CASSPGQRNNYGYTF
.,TRBJ1-3,TRBV24-1,.,TGTGCCAGCAGTTTTTCTAACAGCGGTCGGGACACCATATATTTT,CASSFSNSGRDTIYF
many,TRBJ1-5,TRBV5-1,.,TGCGCCAGCAGCTTGAGGGGTGAGGCCTATCAGCCCCAGCATTTT,CASSLRGEAYQPQHF
many,TRBJ1-2,TRBV20-1,.,TGCAGTGCTTCTCGACGGGGCTCCGCTAACTATGGCTACACCTTC,CSASRRGSANYGYTF
many,TRBJ2-5,TRBV7-2,.,TGTGCCAGCAGCTTAGCGGGGGCGCAGGAGACCCAGTACTTC,CASSLAGAQETQYF
many,TRBJ2-7,TRBV20-1,TRBD1,TGCAGTGCTAGAGATCAAGACAGGGCAACCTACGAGCAGTACTTC,CSARDQDRATYEQYF
many,TRBJ2-5,TRBV6-5,.,TGTGCCAGCAGTTACTCGAAAGAGACCCAGTACTTC,CASSYSKETQYF
.,TRBJ2-2,TRBV29-1,TRBD1,TGCAGCTTAACAGGGGGCACCGGGGAGCTGTTTTTT,CSLTGGTGELFF
many,TRBJ2-7,TRBV10-2,TRBD2,TGCGCCAGCACTAATAGCGGGGGGGCCTACGAGCAGTACTTC,CASTNSGGAYEQYF
once,TRBJ2-4,TRBV15,TRBD1,TGTGCCACCAGCGGACTGAAGGGACAGGGAAACATTCAGTACTTC,CATSGLKGQGNIQYF
few,TRBJ2-2,TRBV20-1,TRBD1,TGCAGTGCTCATCCCGGGACAGGGTCGGCCGGGGAGCTGTTTTTT,CSAHPGTGSAGELFF
few,TRBJ1-6,TRBV5-4,.,TGTGCCAGCAGCTACGGGACCGCAGATAATTCACCCCTCCACTTT,CASSYGTADNSPLHF
many,TRBJ2-7,TRBV19,.,TGTGCCAGTAGTATCGTCCACCCGGGCGAGCAGTACTTC,CASSIVHPGEQYF
.,TRBJ2-7,TRBV5-5,TRBD1,TGTGCCAGCAGCCGGGACAGGGTCTCCCGCGAGCAGTACTTC,CASSRDRVSREQYF
few,TRBJ1-6,TRBV6-5,.,TGTGCCAGCAGTGAACGTGTCGGAACCTATAATTCACCCCTCCACTTT,CASSERVGTYNSPLHF
many,TRBJ1-2,TRBV12-3/TRBV12-4,.,TGTGCCAGCAGTTTCAGTCCAGACCACTATGGCTACACCTTC,CASSFSPDHYGYTF
.,TRBJ1-1,TRBV29-1,.,TGCAGCGTTGTGTCAGGGGACACTGAAGCTTTCTTT,CSVVSGDTEAFF
.,TRBJ2-2,TRBV24-1,.,TGTGCCACCAGCGGCAGGACCACGAACACCGGGGAGCTGTTTTTT,CATSGRTTNTGELFF
.,TRBJ2-2,TRBV6-2/TRBV6-3,.,TGTGCCAGCCAAAATCGGGGACAGAACACCGGGGAGCTGTTTTTT,CASQNRGQNTGELFF
.,TRBJ1-2,TRBV10-3,.,TGTAGCCATCGTCCCCGGGACACTTCCGGGGACGATGGCTACACCTTC,CSHRPRDTSGDDGYTF
.,TRBJ2-7,TRBV7-9,.,TGTGCCAGCAGCATGCACGGGACATACGAGCAGTACTTC,CASSMHGTYEQYF
many,TRBJ2-7,TRBV2,.,TGTGCCGCTGGGGGGGGTGGACAGCCTTCCTACGAGCAGTACTTC,CAAGGGGQPSYEQYF
.,TRBJ1-6,TRBV19,TRBD1,TGTGCCAGTAGTATCGCGGACAGGGGAGGTTCACCCCTCCACTTT,CASSIADRGGSPLHF
few,TRBJ2-2,TRBV10-3,.,TGTGCCAGCAGTGACCCCCGGGAGCTGTTTTTT,CASSDPRELFF
.,TRBJ2-7,TRBV10-3,TRBD2,TGTGCCTCCCTGGCTAGCGGACCCTACGAGCAGTACTTC,CASLASGPYEQYF
few,TRBJ2-7,TRBV7-2,TRBD1,TGTGCCAGCAGCTTAGAGTGGGTGGGACAGCGCTACGAGCAGTACTTC,CASSLEWVGQRYEQYF
many,TRBJ1-5,TRBV19,.,TGTGCCAGTAGAAATCAGTACGAGGGCAATCAGCCCCAGCATTTT,CASRNQYEGNQPQHF
few,TRBJ1-6,TRBV4-1,TRBD1,TGCGCCAGCAGCCAAGATTCCAGGGGGCTATCATCACCCCTCCACTTT,CASSQDSRGLSSPLHF
many,TRBJ2-7,TRBV7-2,.,TGTGCCAGCAGCCCAGTAAAGGGCCCACAGCCCTACGAGCAGTACTTC,CASSPVKGPQPYEQYF
few,TRBJ2-7,TRBV2,TRBD1,TGTGCCAGCTCACCGTTACAGGGGGCCGGTCGGTACGAGCAGTACTTC,CASSPLQGAGRYEQYF
many,TRBJ2-7,TRBV7-8,TRBD2,TGTGCCAGCAGCACCAACTTAGCGGGAGGTTTCGACGAGCAGTACTTC,CASSTNLAGGFDEQYF
few,TRBJ2-2,TRBV7-9,.,TGTGCCAGCAGCTTAGGTGGTTGGGGCCGGAACACCGGGGAGCTGTTTTTT,CASSLGGWGRNTGELFF
.,TRBJ1-3,TRBV7-9,.,TGTGCCAGCAGCGCCCTGACGGTCACCATATATTTT,CASSALTVTIYF
many,TRBJ1-5,TRBV6-6,.,TGTGCCAGCAGTTACACAGGGACGGGTCAGCCCCAGCATTTT,CASSYTGTGQPQHF
many,TRBJ2-7,TRBV7-9,.,TGTGCCAGCACTACGGGGTCAGGGTACGAGCAGTACTTC,CASTTGSGYEQYF
many,TRBJ1-1,TRBV29-1,.,TGCAGCGTTGAAGTGGGGGTGAACACTGAAGCTTTCTTT,CSVEVGVNTEAFF
many,TRBJ1-1,TRBV2,.,TGTGCCAGCAGTCCACGAGGTAGGTGGACCACTGAAGCTTTCTTT,CASSPRGRWTTEAFF
few,TRBJ1-6,TRBV9,TRBD1,TGTGCCAGCAGCGTAGAGACAGGGGGACGTAATTCACCCCTCCACTTT,CASSVETGGRNSPLHF
many,TRBJ1-6,TRBV20-1,TRBD1,TGCAGTGCTGCTTGGACAGGGCGGGATTCACCCCTCCACTTT,CSAAWTGRDSPLHF
many,TRBJ1-6,TRBV7-9,.,TGTGCCAGCAGCTCTCTTCAGGGGTCCCTCCACTTT,CASSSLQGSLHF
.,TRBJ2-5,TRBV12-3/TRBV12-4,.,TGTGCCAGCACGCTACCAGCGAGGGTAAATCAGGAGACCCAGTACTTC,CASTLPARVNQETQYF
many,TRBJ2-7,TRBV7-2,.,TGTGCCAGCAGCCTGTTAAGGACGGTGTCCGCCTACGAGCAGTACTTC,CASSLLRTVSAYEQYF
.,TRBJ1-6,TRBV19,.,TGTGCCAGTTACTCCGGACAGAATAATTCACCCCTCCACTTT,CASYSGQNNSPLHF
.,TRBJ1-2,TRBV7-9,TRBD1,TGTGCCAGCAGCCGCAACGCCGGGACAGGGGATAACTATGGCTACACCTTC,CASSRNAGTGDNYGYTF
few,TRBJ1-2,TRBV6-6,.,TGTGCCAGCAGTTACGGGCTCTATGGGGCCTATGGCTACACCTTC,CASSYGLYGAYGYTF
.,TRBJ1-5,TRBV20-1,TRBD1,TGCAGTGCCGGACAGGGTACGAAGACCCAGCATTTT,CSAGQGTKTQHF